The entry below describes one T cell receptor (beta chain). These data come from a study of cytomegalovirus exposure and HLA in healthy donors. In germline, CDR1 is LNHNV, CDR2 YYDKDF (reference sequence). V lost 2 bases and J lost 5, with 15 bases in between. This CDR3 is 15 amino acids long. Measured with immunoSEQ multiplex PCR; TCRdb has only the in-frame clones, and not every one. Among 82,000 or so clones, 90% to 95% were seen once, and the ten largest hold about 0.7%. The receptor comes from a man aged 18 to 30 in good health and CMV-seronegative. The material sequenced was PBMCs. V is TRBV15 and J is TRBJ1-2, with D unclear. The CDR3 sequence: CATSRREESRYGYTF. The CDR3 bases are TGTGCCACCAGCAGACGAGAAGAGAGCCGGTATGGCTACACCTTC.